Sequencing of this TCR beta chain was carried out in a study of blood T cells in healthy people across ages. General study findings and limits: For the donors, CMV status was unknown and possibly confounded expanded clonotype changes.

The use of a sample-barcoded 5' primer and a J-beta primer mix characterized a second PCR of about 7 to 12 cycles. A template-switch adaptor containing 12 random nucleotides labeled each cDNA molecule. TCRdb itself ran the 5' RACE reads through MiXCR, one entry per CDR3 protein. The sample carries 850,000 or so distinct CDR3 sequences, 29% recorded once. The CDR3 has 17 amino acids. Germline-derived CDR1 and CDR2 are SGHTA and FQGNSA. V was clipped by 2 bases and J by 4 bases, with 15 bases between them. This clonotype has at least ten counts. Its antigen is not known. The receptor comes from a woman over 75 in good health. The chain couples TRBV7-2 to TRBJ2-6; perhaps D is TRBD1 or TRBD2 (5 bases each). Sequencing was done on a sample of blood. The CDR3 sequence: CASSLRGEVKGANVLTF. Here the CDR3 DNA reads TGTGCCAGCAGCTTAAGAGGGGAAGTGAAAGGGGCCAACGTCCTGACTTTC.